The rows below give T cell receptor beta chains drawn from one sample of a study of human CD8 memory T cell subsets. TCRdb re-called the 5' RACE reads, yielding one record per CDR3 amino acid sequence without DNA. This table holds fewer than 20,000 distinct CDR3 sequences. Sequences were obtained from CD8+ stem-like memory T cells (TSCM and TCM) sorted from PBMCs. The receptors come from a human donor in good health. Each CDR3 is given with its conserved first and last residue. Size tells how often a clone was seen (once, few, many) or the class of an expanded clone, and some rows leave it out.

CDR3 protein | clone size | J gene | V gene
CASSSKAGELFF | - | TRBJ2-2 | TRBV7-2
CASSLRGSGTEAFF | medium-sized | TRBJ1-1 | TRBV7-9
CAWSLLGGSGQPQHF | - | TRBJ1-5 | TRBV30
CASSGGASGVVEQFF | - | TRBJ2-1 | TRBV7-6
CATSDRRNYGYTF | - | TRBJ1-2 | TRBV27
CASSQSGGGTEAFF | - | TRBJ1-1 | TRBV4-1
CASSQDYPAYQETQYF | medium-sized | TRBJ2-5 | TRBV14
CSARDGGGINPHTEQYF | - | TRBJ2-7 | TRBV20-1
CASSSGTSAYEQYF | - | TRBJ2-7 | TRBV7-8
CASSTTDGYEQYF | - | TRBJ2-7 | TRBV2
CSARDFRDNQPQHF | - | TRBJ1-5 | TRBV20-1
CASSVGWRGSGNTIYF | - | TRBJ1-3 | TRBV9
CASSLGDFTEAFF | - | TRBJ1-1 | TRBV5-5
CAITPDRDNEQFF | - | TRBJ2-1 | TRBV10-3
CATSRGEAGYEQYF | - | TRBJ2-7 | TRBV15
CASSQGSAAYEQYF | - | TRBJ2-7 | TRBV4-1
CASSPTGGDYNEQFF | - | TRBJ2-1 | TRBV4-1
CASSLGFTDTQYF | - | TRBJ2-3 | TRBV12-3/TRBV12-4
CASSSRVGRLYEQYF | - | TRBJ2-7 | TRBV12-3/TRBV12-4
CASSFFSGGSSTDTQYF | - | TRBJ2-3 | TRBV28